The rows below give T cell receptor beta chains drawn from one sample of a study of Ad26.COV2.S vaccination and SARS-CoV-2 variants. The assay was immunoSEQ multiplex PCR, and TCRdb's table has in-frame clones only and misses some. The table has a few hundred thousand clones, 70% to 90% seen once. The sequenced sample was peripheral blood, obtained in a trial of Ad26.COV2.S vaccine versus placebo. The receptors derive from a person aged 18-60 years who received the Ad26.COV2.S COVID-19 vaccine or a placebo. Each CDR3 is given with its conserved first and last residue. The order of the fields is J gene, V gene, D gene, clone size, CDR3 DNA, CDR3 protein. The D gene is left open where the match is weak. Clone size is stated in some rows and not others, as once, few, many or a class when expanded.

>TRBJ1-2|TRBV7-9|TRBD1|-
TGTGCCAGCAGCTGGCGGGGACAGGGGGGATTTGCGGATAACTATGGCTACACCTTC
CASSWRGQGGFADNYGYTF
>TRBJ1-3|TRBV18|TRBD1|-
TGTGCCAGCTCACCGGGACAGGCCAACTCTGGAAACACCATATATTTT
CASSPGQANSGNTIYF
>TRBJ2-7|TRBV6-5|-|-
TGTGCCAGCAGTTACTCTAGGTCCGGTTTAGGCTACGAGCAGTACTTC
CASSYSRSGLGYEQYF
>TRBJ1-5|TRBV24-1|-|-
TGTGCCACCAGTGATTTGCGCGGGACACTTAACAATCAGCCCCAGCATTTT
CATSDLRGTLNNQPQHF
>TRBJ1-2|TRBV2|-|-
TGTGCCAGCAGTGAAGCAGCCCCTAACTATGGCTACACCTTC
CASSEAAPNYGYTF
>TRBJ2-2|TRBV19|TRBD2|-
TGTGCCAGTAGTCCCCGGGGGAGCGGGGGCTTCAATACCGGGGAGCTGTTTTTT
CASSPRGSGGFNTGELFF
>TRBJ2-1|TRBV7-8|-|-
TGTGCCAGCAGCTTGGGTCTTCTAATGGAGCAGTTCTTC
CASSLGLLMEQFF
>TRBJ2-7|TRBV5-8|-|few
TGTGCCAGCAGCCAGTACAGGGCGACCTACGAGCAGTACTTC
CASSQYRATYEQYF
>TRBJ2-6|TRBV7-9|-|-
TGTGCCAGCAGCAGGGGCAGCGGCTCTGGGGCCAACGTCCTGACTTTC
CASSRGSGSGANVLTF
>TRBJ1-6|TRBV6-4|-|-
TGTGCCAGCAGTGCCAGCTATAATTCACCCCTCCACTTT
CASSASYNSPLHF
>TRBJ1-6|TRBV6-5|TRBD1|-
TGTGCCAGCAGCGACAGGGGTTGGGGACCCCTCCACTTT
CASSDRGWGPLHF
>TRBJ1-1|TRBV9|TRBD1|-
TGTGCCAGCAGCGCCCGGACAGGGGACACTGAAGCTTTCTTT
CASSARTGDTEAFF
>TRBJ1-4|TRBV25-1|-|-
TGTGCCAGCAGTTCCCTCGGGGGGGCCAGTTATGAAAAACTGTTTTTT
CASSSLGGASYEKLFF
>TRBJ1-1|TRBV19|-|-
TGTGCCAGTAGTATTGCGGGAAGGAACACTGAAGCTTTCTTT
CASSIAGRNTEAFF
>TRBJ2-5|TRBV7-9|TRBD2|-
TGTGCCAGCAGCCCCCGGGAGGGGCGGGTGATGGAGACCCAGTACTTC
CASSPREGRVMETQYF
>TRBJ2-7|TRBV3-1/TRBV3-2|TRBD1|-
TGTGCCAGCAGGGGTACGGGACAGGGCACCTACGAGCAGTACTTC
CASRGTGQGTYEQYF
>TRBJ1-2|TRBV4-3|-|-
TGCGCCAGCAGCCTCGGGGTTCGATATGACTATGGCTACACCTTC
CASSLGVRYDYGYTF
>TRBJ1-2|TRBV29-1|-|-
TGCAGCGTTGAAGTAGGGGGTTTTGGCTACACCTTC
CSVEVGGFGYTF
>TRBJ1-1|TRBV7-6|-|-
TGTGCCAGCAGCTTATATACAGCTGATAACACTGAAGCTTTCTTT
CASSLYTADNTEAFF
>TRBJ1-4|TRBV14|-|once
TGTGCCAGCAGCCAAGAGATACGGGGGATTAATGAAAAACTGTTTTTT
CASSQEIRGINEKLFF
>TRBJ1-5|TRBV15|-|once
TGTGCCACCAGCAGAGATTGGGGGGCTAATCAGCCCCAGCATTTT
CATSRDWGANQPQHF
>TRBJ1-5|TRBV2|-|few
TGTGCCAGCAGTGAGGCAAGAGGTGCTGGGCAGCCCCAGCATTTT
CASSEARGAGQPQHF
>TRBJ2-3|TRBV30|-|-
TGTGCCTGGAGTAAGGGGGGGGAGGGAGATACGCAGTATTTT
CAWSKGGEGDTQYF
>TRBJ1-6|TRBV19|-|once
TGTGCCAGTAGTACCCCTTTGGCGGTCCTCCACTTT
CASSTPLAVLHF
>TRBJ2-5|TRBV6-5|-|-
TGTGCCAGCAGTTACTCGACGGGGGCGCATCACACGTACTTC
CASSYSTGAHHTYF
>TRBJ2-1|TRBV6-4|TRBD1|many
TGTGCCAGCAGTGACTCCGGGACAGGGGGCAATGAGCAGTTCTTC
CASSDSGTGGNEQFF
>TRBJ1-1|TRBV6-5|TRBD1|-
TGTGCCAGCACGCGGTATGTACAGGGGACGACTGAAGCTTTCTTT
CASTRYVQGTTEAFF
>TRBJ2-7|TRBV4-3|TRBD1|-
TGCGCCAGCAGCCACCTACAGGGGGGTTACGAGCAGTACTTC
CASSHLQGGYEQYF
>TRBJ1-4|TRBV28|TRBD1|-
TGTGCCAGCAGTTCCTCTACAGGGGACTATGAAAAACTGTTTTTT
CASSSSTGDYEKLFF
>TRBJ2-5|TRBV19|-|-
TGTGCCAGTAGTATTAGCCGACAAGAGACCCAGTACTTC
CASSISRQETQYF
>TRBJ2-7|TRBV7-9|TRBD2|-
TGTGCCAGCAGCCAGACTAGCGGGTCTACCTACGAGCAGTACTTC
CASSQTSGSTYEQYF
>TRBJ2-4|TRBV6-2/TRBV6-3|-|-
TGTGCCAGCAGTTACTCGCGGGGTAGTAACATTCAGTACTTC
CASSYSRGSNIQYF
>TRBJ1-6|TRBV7-3|-|-
TGTGCCAGCAGCTTACTAGGGCGCAATTCACCCCTCCACTTT
CASSLLGRNSPLHF
>TRBJ2-5|TRBV6-5|-|-
TGTGCCAGCAGTTACAGGGTGCAAGAGACCCAGTACTTC
CASSYRVQETQYF
>TRBJ2-1|TRBV3-1/TRBV3-2|-|few
TGTGCCAGCGGAGCGAATGAGCAGTTCTTC
CASGANEQFF
>TRBJ1-4|TRBV9|-|-
TGTGCCAGCAGCGTAGCTAGCGGGGGGCAGGATGAAAAACTGTTTTTT
CASSVASGGQDEKLFF
>TRBJ2-1|TRBV5-1|-|-
TGCGCCAGCAGCTTGGAGGGCCTGCGGGGTGAGCAGTTCTTC
CASSLEGLRGEQFF
>TRBJ2-7|TRBV24-1|-|-
TGTGCCACCAGTGACCCTGGACCCCTGAGCTCCTACGAGCAGTACTTC
CATSDPGPLSSYEQYF
>TRBJ1-1|TRBV6-5|TRBD1|-
TGTGCCACCAGACAGGGCAACACTGAAGCTTTCTTT
CATRQGNTEAFF
>TRBJ2-7|TRBV5-1|-|-
TGCGCCAGCAGCCTGCCGGGGGCCAACGAGCAGTACTTC
CASSLPGANEQYF
>TRBJ2-7|TRBV5-1|-|-
TGCGCCAGCAGCCTGGCCGACAGGGAGCAGTACTTC
CASSLADREQYF
>TRBJ2-3|TRBV4-3|-|once
TGCGCCAGCAGCCAAGAGAGGGGGGCCGCAGATACGCAGTATTTT
CASSQERGAADTQYF
>TRBJ2-3|TRBV19|TRBD1|-
TGTGCCAGTTGGGGGCAGGGGGTCCCAGATACGCAGTATTTT
CASWGQGVPDTQYF
>TRBJ2-7|TRBV5-6|-|-
TGTGCCAGCAGCTTCCAGGGCTCGGGCGAGCAGTACTTC
CASSFQGSGEQYF
>TRBJ2-2|TRBV10-3|TRBD1|-
TGTGCCATCAAAAACACCCGGGACAGGGGAGAGGCCGGGGAGCTGTTTTTT
CAIKNTRDRGEAGELFF